This note documents a single TCR beta chain sequence. Its specificity is unknown. The authors ran a second PCR of about 7 to 11 cycles using a sample-barcoded 5' primer and a J-beta primer mix. TCRdb re-analysed the 5' RACE reads in MiXCR, keeping a single row per CDR3 protein. The sample contains around 1,000,000 distinct CDR3 sequences, 35% to 45% of which appear only once. Donors were systemically healthy Caucasian individuals from Russia aged roughly 6 to 95 years. Germline V CDR1 and CDR2: LGHNA, YSLEER. The CDR3 is 15 residues long. Trimming left V 2 bases short and J 5 bases short, with 15 bases between. The sample is drawn from a study of blood T cells in healthy people across ages. Study-level results: PBMC samples, being unsorted, prevented any conclusive comparison of naive and antigen-experienced cells. Greater diversity and more naive CD4+ cells were seen in long-lived donors than in aged donors. Per-million-T-cell TCR beta diversity fell roughly linearly with age.

The receptor's source is a man between 18 and 35 years old in good health. Sequenced input: blood. This chain uses TRBV4-3 with TRBJ2-5, with no clear D. The CDR3, as DNA: TGCGCCAGCAGCCAATCGAGACGGAATGAGGAGACCCAGTACTTC. Protein product: CASSQSRRNEETQYF.